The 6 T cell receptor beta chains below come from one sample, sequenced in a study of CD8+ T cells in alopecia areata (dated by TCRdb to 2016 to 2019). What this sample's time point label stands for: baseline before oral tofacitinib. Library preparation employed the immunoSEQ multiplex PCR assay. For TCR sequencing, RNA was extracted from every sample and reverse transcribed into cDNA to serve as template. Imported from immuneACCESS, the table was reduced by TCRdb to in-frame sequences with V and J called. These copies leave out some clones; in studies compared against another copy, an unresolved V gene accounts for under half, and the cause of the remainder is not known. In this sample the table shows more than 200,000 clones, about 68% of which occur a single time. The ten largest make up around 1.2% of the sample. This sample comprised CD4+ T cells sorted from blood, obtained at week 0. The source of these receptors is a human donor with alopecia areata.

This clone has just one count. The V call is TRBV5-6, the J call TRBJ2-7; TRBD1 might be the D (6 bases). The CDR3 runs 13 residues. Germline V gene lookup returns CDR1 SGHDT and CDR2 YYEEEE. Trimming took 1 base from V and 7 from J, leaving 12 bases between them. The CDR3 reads CASSLYRDGEQYF. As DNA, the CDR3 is TGTGCCAGCAGCTTGTACAGGGATGGAGAGCAGTACTTC.

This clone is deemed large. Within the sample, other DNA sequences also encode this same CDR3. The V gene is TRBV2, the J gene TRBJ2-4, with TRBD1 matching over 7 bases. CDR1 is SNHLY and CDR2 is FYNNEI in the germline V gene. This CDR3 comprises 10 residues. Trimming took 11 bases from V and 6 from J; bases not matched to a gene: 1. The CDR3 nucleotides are TGTGCCTCAGGGGGAAACATTCAGTACTTC. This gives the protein CASGGNIQYF.

CDR3 coding DNA: TGTGCCAGCGGACAGGCGAACTATGGCTACACCTTC. It encodes CASGQANYGYTF. The chain is built from TRBV25-1 and TRBJ1-2; TRBD1 agrees at 7 bases. Trimming removed 8 bases from V and 2 bases from J; junction bases left unmatched: 2. The CDR3 consists of 12 residues. Germline assignment: CDR1 MGHDK and CDR2 SYGVNS.

CDR3 protein: CASSYGLAGTNIQYF. The DNA of the CDR3 is TGTGCCAGCAGTTACGGACTAGCGGGGACAAACATTCAGTACTTC. The genes are TRBV6-6 and TRBJ2-4, with 12 nucleotides matching TRBD2. The V gene's germline CDR1 is MNHNY and CDR2 SVGAGI (reference sequence). The CDR3 covers 15 residues. Losses at the gene ends were 2 bases for V and 6 bases for J; bases not matched to a gene: 2.

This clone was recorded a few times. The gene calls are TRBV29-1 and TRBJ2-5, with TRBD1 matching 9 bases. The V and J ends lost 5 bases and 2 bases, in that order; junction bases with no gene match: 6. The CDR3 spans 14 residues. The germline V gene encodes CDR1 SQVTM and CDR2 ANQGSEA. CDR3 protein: CSVTTGGGQETQYF. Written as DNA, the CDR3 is TGCAGCGTTACCACAGGGGGCGGACAAGAGACCCAGTACTTC. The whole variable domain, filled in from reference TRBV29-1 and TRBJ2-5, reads SAVISQKPSRDICQRGTSLTIQCQVDSQVTMMFWYRQQPGQSLTLIATANQGSEATYESGFVIDKFPISRPNLTFSTLTVSNMSPEDSSIYLCSVTTGGGQETQYFGPGTRLLVL.

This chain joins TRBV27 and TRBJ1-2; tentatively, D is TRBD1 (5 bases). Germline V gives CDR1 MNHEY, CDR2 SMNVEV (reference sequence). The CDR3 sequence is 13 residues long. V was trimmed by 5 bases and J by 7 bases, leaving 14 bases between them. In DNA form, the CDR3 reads TGTGCCAGCAGTCCCGGGACGACGGGTGGCTACACCTTC. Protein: CASSPGTTGGYTF.